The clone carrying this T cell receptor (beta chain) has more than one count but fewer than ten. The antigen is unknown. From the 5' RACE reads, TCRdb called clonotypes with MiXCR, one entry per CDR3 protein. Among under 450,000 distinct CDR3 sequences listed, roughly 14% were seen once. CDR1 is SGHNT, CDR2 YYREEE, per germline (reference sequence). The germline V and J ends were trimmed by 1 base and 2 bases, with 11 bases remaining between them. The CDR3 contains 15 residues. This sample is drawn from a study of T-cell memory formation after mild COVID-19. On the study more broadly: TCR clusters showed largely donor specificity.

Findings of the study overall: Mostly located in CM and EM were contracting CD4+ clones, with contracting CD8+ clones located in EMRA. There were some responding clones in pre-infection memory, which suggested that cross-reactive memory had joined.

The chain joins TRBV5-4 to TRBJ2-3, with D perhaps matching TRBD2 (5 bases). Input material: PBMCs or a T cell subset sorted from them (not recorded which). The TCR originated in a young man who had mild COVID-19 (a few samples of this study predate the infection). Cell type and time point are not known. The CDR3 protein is CASSLSPRDTDTQYF. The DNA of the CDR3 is TGTGCCAGCAGCTTGTCACCGAGGGACACAGATACGCAGTATTTT.